The rows below give T cell receptor beta chains drawn from one sample of a study of early T cells in non-severe SARS-CoV-2 infection. In TCRdb, the 5' RACE reads were re-called with MiXCR into one record per CDR3 protein. The repertoire holds about 45,000 distinct CDR3 sequences, with over 9% as singletons. The sample comprised whole blood. Receptors were obtained from an adult who was a healthcare worker with PCR-confirmed SARS-CoV-2 infection or an uninfected control (not recorded which). Each CDR3 is given with its conserved first and last residue. Fields, in order: D gene, clone size, J gene, V gene, CDR3 protein, CDR3 DNA. The D gene is left open where the match is weak. Size is stated for part of the rows, as once, few or many counts, or as a class when the clone is expanded.

TRBD1	many	TRBJ2-2	TRBV6-5	CASRHDRGAGELFF	TGTGCCAGCAGGCATGACAGGGGGGCCGGGGAGCTGTTTTTT
TRBD1	many	TRBJ2-7	TRBV5-1	CASSLGTGSVEQYF	TGCGCCAGCAGCCTTGGGACAGGGTCGGTGGAGCAGTACTTC
.	.	TRBJ1-3	TRBV6-6	CASSYSHSGNTIYF	TGTGCCAGCAGTTACTCCCACTCTGGAAACACCATATATTTT
TRBD2	.	TRBJ2-2	TRBV10-3	CAISPSGRNTGELFF	TGTGCCATCAGCCCTAGCGGGCGGAACACCGGGGAGCTGTTTTTT
TRBD2	many	TRBJ2-1	TRBV29-1	CSVVSGREFF	TGCAGCGTTGTTAGCGGGAGAGAGTTCTTC
.	.	TRBJ1-4	TRBV4-3	CASSRTRGSSNEKLFF	TGCGCCAGCAGCCGAACCAGGGGTTCGTCTAATGAAAAACTGTTTTTT
.	.	TRBJ2-2	TRBV6-2/TRBV6-3	CASSWGWTGELFF	TGTGCCAGCAGTTGGGGTTGGACCGGGGAGCTGTTTTTT
.	many	TRBJ2-1	TRBV6-2/TRBV6-3	CASRPRQGAGSGNEQFF	TGTGCCAGCAGACCCCGACAGGGAGCGGGAAGCGGGAATGAGCAGTTCTTC
.	few	TRBJ2-4	TRBV6-2/TRBV6-3	CASRGGSSKNIQYF	TGTGCCAGCAGAGGCGGTTCCTCCAAAAACATTCAGTACTTC
TRBD1	.	TRBJ2-3	TRBV6-6	CASIPTSGAGGEDTQYF	TGTGCCAGCATACCGACTTCGGGGGCAGGGGGCGAAGATACGCAGTATTTT
TRBD2	many	TRBJ2-7	TRBV5-1	CASSVGLADSYEQYF	TGCGCCAGCAGCGTTGGACTAGCGGATTCCTACGAGCAGTACTTC
.	few	TRBJ1-1	TRBV29-1	CSAAMNTEAFF	TGCAGCGCGGCAATGAACACTGAAGCTTTCTTT
TRBD1	few	TRBJ1-2	TRBV20-1	CSARVRQGGYGYTF	TGCAGTGCTAGAGTAAGGCAGGGGGGCTATGGCTACACCTTC
.	.	TRBJ2-7	TRBV29-1	CSVVSWPTYEQYF	TGCAGCGTCGTCAGCTGGCCTACCTACGAGCAGTACTTC
.	.	TRBJ1-2	TRBV7-8	CASSLVAQGRGYTF	TGTGCCAGCAGCTTAGTTGCCCAGGGGCGCGGCTACACCTTC
.	.	TRBJ1-1	TRBV11-2	CASSPRTNIMNTEAFF	TGTGCCAGCAGCCCCCGGACAAACATAATGAACACTGAAGCTTTCTTT
.	few	TRBJ2-1	TRBV3-1	CASSQDSEQFF	TGTGCCAGCAGCCAAGACAGTGAGCAGTTCTTC
.	.	TRBJ2-5	TRBV7-8	CASSPLREAQETQYF	TGTGCCAGCAGCCCACTCAGGGAGGCCCAAGAGACCCAGTACTTC
TRBD1	.	TRBJ2-7	TRBV5-4	CASTRQGAYEQYF	TGTGCCAGCACGAGACAGGGGGCCTACGAGCAGTACTTC
.	many	TRBJ2-1	TRBV6-6	CASSSNSGREQFF	TGTGCCAGCAGCTCCAATAGCGGCCGGGAGCAGTTCTTC
.	few	TRBJ1-1	TRBV20-1	CSAREGAGDTEAFF	TGCAGTGCTAGAGAGGGGGCCGGGGACACTGAAGCTTTCTTT
TRBD2	.	TRBJ2-2	TRBV20-1	CSARDPLAGNTGELFF	TGCAGTGCTAGAGATCCACTAGCGGGAAACACCGGGGAGCTGTTTTTT
.	many	TRBJ2-1	TRBV5-4	CASSLEVASYNEQFF	TGTGCCAGCAGCTTGGAGGTAGCGTCTTACAATGAGCAGTTCTTC
.	few	TRBJ2-5	TRBV6-2/TRBV6-3	CASSYAGRRETQYF	TGTGCCAGCAGTTACGCTGGGCGAAGGGAGACCCAGTACTTC
TRBD2	.	TRBJ2-1	TRBV5-1	CASRYTSGGYNEQFF	TGCGCCAGCAGGTATACTAGCGGGGGATACAATGAGCAGTTCTTC
.	many	TRBJ1-4	TRBV4-3	CASSQEIAEKLFF	TGCGCCAGCAGCCAAGAAATTGCAGAAAAACTGTTTTTT
.	many	TRBJ2-1	TRBV20-1	CSAGMNNEQFF	TGCAGTGCTGGGATGAACAATGAGCAGTTCTTC
.	many	TRBJ2-3	TRBV11-2	CASSYRGGSTDTQYF	TGTGCCAGCAGCTACAGGGGGGGGAGCACAGATACGCAGTATTTT
TRBD2	.	TRBJ2-5	TRBV19	CASRSGGQRITWNF	TGTGCCAGTAGGAGCGGGGGGCAGAGGATAACTTGGAACTTC
TRBD1	few	TRBJ1-3	TRBV27	CASSSSGGLGNTIYF	TGTGCCAGCAGTTCTTCAGGGGGGTTGGGAAACACCATATATTTT
.	many	TRBJ2-1	TRBV3-1	CASSQDEGVFQLANEQFF	TGTGCCAGCAGCCAAGATGAGGGAGTGTTCCAATTGGCCAATGAGCAGTTCTTC
.	.	TRBJ2-5	TRBV30	CAWSAGRYQETQYF	TGTGCCTGGAGTGCGGGGAGGTACCAAGAGACCCAGTACTTC
.	many	TRBJ2-2	TRBV6-4	CASSETLNVHTGELFF	TGTGCCAGCAGTGAAACCCTTAACGTACACACCGGGGAGCTGTTTTTT
.	.	TRBJ2-7	TRBV28	CASSHPGYSYEQYF	TGTGCCAGCAGCCATCCGGGTTATTCCTACGAGCAGTACTTC
TRBD2	.	TRBJ2-2	TRBV9	CASSATSLDTGELFF	TGTGCCAGCAGCGCGACTAGCTTGGACACCGGGGAGCTGTTTTTT
.	.	TRBJ2-3	TRBV4-1	CASSQDGIADDTQYF	TGCGCCAGCAGCCAAGATGGGATAGCGGATGATACGCAGTATTTT
.	.	TRBJ2-1	TRBV6-1	CASSGDPPSSYNEQFF	TGTGCCAGCAGTGGAGACCCACCCAGCTCCTACAATGAGCAGTTCTTC
.	.	TRBJ2-3	TRBV7-6	CASSLEGTTQYF	TGTGCCAGCAGCTTAGAAGGGACTACGCAGTATTTT
.	.	TRBJ2-7	TRBV7-9	CASSLGVNSYEQYF	TGTGCCAGCAGCTTAGGGGTAAACTCCTACGAGCAGTACTTC
.	many	TRBJ1-2	TRBV18	CASSRTPANYGYTF	TGTGCCAGCTCTCGGACGCCAGCCAACTATGGCTACACCTTC
TRBD2	few	TRBJ2-3	TRBV20-1	CSASSGLAGAPDTQYF	TGCAGTGCTTCTTCGGGACTAGCGGGGGCCCCAGATACGCAGTATTTT
.	.	TRBJ2-7	TRBV29-1	CSVLIHARKDEQYF	TGCAGCGTCCTGATCCACGCACGAAAAGACGAGCAGTACTTC
TRBD1	many	TRBJ2-7	TRBV6-1	CASSEVTGGLVEQYF	TGTGCCAGCAGTGAAGTGACAGGGGGGCTGGTCGAGCAGTACTTC
TRBD1	many	TRBJ2-1	TRBV9	CASSVGPGQGKSSYNEQFF	TGTGCCAGCAGCGTAGGGCCGGGACAGGGAAAATCTTCCTACAATGAGCAGTTCTTC
.	few	TRBJ2-7	TRBV2	CASSERVRSGFYEQYF	TGTGCCAGCAGTGAGAGGGTCCGTTCGGGGTTCTACGAGCAGTACTTC
TRBD2	few	TRBJ2-1	TRBV5-1	CASSSILAGSNEQFF	TGCGCCAGCAGCTCAATACTAGCGGGCTCGAATGAGCAGTTCTTC
.	many	TRBJ2-1	TRBV7-2	CASATYHEQFF	TGTGCCAGCGCGACGTACCATGAGCAGTTCTTC
.	.	TRBJ1-5	TRBV6-2/TRBV6-3	CASSYSTSGSRTPQHF	TGTGCCAGCAGTTACTCGACCTCAGGGAGTAGAACGCCCCAGCATTTT
TRBD2	few	TRBJ2-7	TRBV4-1	CASSQSGPGLVTREQYF	TGCGCCAGCAGCCAATCGGGGCCCGGACTAGTCACCCGCGAGCAGTACTTC
TRBD2	many	TRBJ2-5	TRBV6-1	CATARGGGGQETQYF	TGTGCCACAGCGCGGGGGGGAGGAGGGCAAGAGACCCAGTACTTC
.	few	TRBJ2-3	TRBV7-9	CASSLSDGGTDTQYF	TGTGCCAGCAGCTTATCCGACGGTGGCACAGATACGCAGTATTTT
TRBD2	.	TRBJ2-2	TRBV19	CASSTSPGLHTGELFF	TGTGCCAGTAGTACCTCGCCGGGACTACACACCGGGGAGCTGTTTTTT
TRBD2	few	TRBJ2-1	TRBV9	CASTRGREGRYNEQFF	TGTGCCAGCACCCGGGGCCGGGAGGGCCGATACAATGAGCAGTTCTTC
.	many	TRBJ2-3	TRBV12-3/TRBV12-4	CASSFSGQVGQYF	TGTGCCAGCAGTTTTTCGGGGCAGGTCGGGCAGTATTTT
.	few	TRBJ2-5	TRBV6-2/TRBV6-3	CASSSAGKETQYF	TGTGCCAGCAGTTCGGCAGGGAAAGAGACCCAGTACTTC